These T cell receptor beta chains were read from a single sample in a study of regulatory T cells in long-lasting Graves disease. TCRdb called the multiplex PCR reads again in MiXCR, with one record for every CDR3 protein. The sample consists of over 250,000 distinct CDR3 sequences, 22% of them appearing once. The starting material was peripheral blood mononuclear cells (PBMCs), obtained when the disease was refractory, from a patient treated with antithyroid drugs. Every receptor here comes from a female donor with Graves disease. The CDR3 runs from the conserved cysteine through the conserved F or W.

15 TRBJ1-5 TRBV5-1 CASSLADRFNQPQHF
15 TRBJ1-4 TRBV5-6 CASSLVRGHDEKLFF
16 TRBJ1-5 TRBV6-1 CASSEYRGYSNQPQHF
11 TRBJ2-1 TRBV29-1 CSVRVYNEQFF
11 TRBJ1-2 TRBV7-2 CASSSWGGYTF
15 TRBJ2-6 TRBV18 CASSPDTSGANVLTF
11 TRBJ2-1 TRBV19 CASSTRVEQFF
15 TRBJ2-2 TRBV7-2 CASSLSGFKFGELFF
18 TRBJ1-6 TRBV28 CASSPSLLQGAKNSPLHF
13 TRBJ1-1 TRBV5-6 CASSLGGAAEAFF